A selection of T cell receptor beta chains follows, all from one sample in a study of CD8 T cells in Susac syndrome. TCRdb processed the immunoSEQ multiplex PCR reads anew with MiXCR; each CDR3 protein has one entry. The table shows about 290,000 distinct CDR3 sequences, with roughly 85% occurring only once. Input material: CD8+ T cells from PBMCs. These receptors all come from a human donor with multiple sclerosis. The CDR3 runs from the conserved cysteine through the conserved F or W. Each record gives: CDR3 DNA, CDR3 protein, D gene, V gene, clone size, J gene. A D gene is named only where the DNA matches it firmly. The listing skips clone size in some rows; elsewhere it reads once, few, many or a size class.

CDR3 DNA: TGTGCCAGCAGTTTGTCCGCGGGACGCACAGATACGCAGTATTTT
CDR3 protein: CASSLSAGRTDTQYF
D gene: .
V gene: TRBV28
clone size: .
J gene: TRBJ2-3

CDR3 DNA: TGTGCCAGCAGTGAGGTGACGGAACTTGAGCAGTTCTTC
CDR3 protein: CASSEVTELEQFF
D gene: .
V gene: TRBV25-1
clone size: .
J gene: TRBJ2-1

CDR3 DNA: TGTGCCAGCAGCCAAGGACTGAACCCGAACTACGAGCAGTACTTC
CDR3 protein: CASSQGLNPNYEQYF
D gene: .
V gene: TRBV9
clone size: .
J gene: TRBJ2-7

CDR3 DNA: TGTGCCAGCACCCCCGGGACAGGGACCTACGAGCAGTACTTC
CDR3 protein: CASTPGTGTYEQYF
D gene: TRBD1
V gene: TRBV27
clone size: .
J gene: TRBJ2-7

CDR3 DNA: TGTGCCAGCAGTTACACAGGGACAGGGATCTATGGCTACACCTTC
CDR3 protein: CASSYTGTGIYGYTF
D gene: TRBD1
V gene: TRBV6-5
clone size: once
J gene: TRBJ1-2

CDR3 DNA: TGTGCCAGCAGCGAATCGAAAGACAGGGTGATCGACGAGCAGTACTTC
CDR3 protein: CASSESKDRVIDEQYF
D gene: TRBD1
V gene: TRBV16
clone size: .
J gene: TRBJ2-7

CDR3 DNA: TGTGCCAGCGGCCAACCGTCGGGGGTCGAGCAGTACTTC
CDR3 protein: CASGQPSGVEQYF
D gene: .
V gene: TRBV14
clone size: .
J gene: TRBJ2-7

CDR3 DNA: TGTGCCAGCAGCGTGGGACAGGGCGTCGACGAGCAGTACTTC
CDR3 protein: CASSVGQGVDEQYF
D gene: TRBD1
V gene: TRBV9
clone size: .
J gene: TRBJ2-7

CDR3 DNA: TGCAGCGTTCTGAGTCCTTCCTACAATGAGCAGTTCTTC
CDR3 protein: CSVLSPSYNEQFF
D gene: .
V gene: TRBV29-1
clone size: .
J gene: TRBJ2-1

CDR3 DNA: TGTGCCAGTAGTATCATGGCGGGAGGGCCGAGTAGCGAGCAGTACTTC
CDR3 protein: CASSIMAGGPSSEQYF
D gene: TRBD2
V gene: TRBV19
clone size: .
J gene: TRBJ2-7

CDR3 DNA: TGTGCCAGCAGCTCGACTAGCGTAAGCGAGCAGTACTTC
CDR3 protein: CASSSTSVSEQYF
D gene: TRBD2
V gene: TRBV7-9
clone size: .
J gene: TRBJ2-7

CDR3 DNA: TGTGCCAGTAGGGAGCTGGACTTCCCGAATGAGCAGTTCTTC
CDR3 protein: CASRELDFPNEQFF
D gene: .
V gene: TRBV19
clone size: .
J gene: TRBJ2-1

CDR3 DNA: TGTGCCAGCAGGGGATCAGGGGGTGACTACGAGCAGTACTTC
CDR3 protein: CASRGSGGDYEQYF
D gene: TRBD1
V gene: TRBV28
clone size: .
J gene: TRBJ2-7

CDR3 DNA: TGTGCCAGCAGTGCTACAGGGTTCTCCTACGAGCAGTACTTC
CDR3 protein: CASSATGFSYEQYF
D gene: .
V gene: TRBV2
clone size: .
J gene: TRBJ2-7

CDR3 DNA: TGTGCCAGCAGCCTGGACGGTTTAAGCTCCTACGAGCAGTACTTC
CDR3 protein: CASSLDGLSSYEQYF
D gene: .
V gene: TRBV12-3/TRBV12-4
clone size: few
J gene: TRBJ2-7

CDR3 DNA: TGTGCCACCAGCAGAGAAGAACAGGGGGCTCTGATGAACACTGAAGCTTTCTTT
CDR3 protein: CATSREEQGALMNTEAFF
D gene: TRBD1
V gene: TRBV15
clone size: .
J gene: TRBJ1-1

CDR3 DNA: TGTGCCAGCAGTTACCGGGACAGGAGCTCCTACGAGCAGTACTTC
CDR3 protein: CASSYRDRSSYEQYF
D gene: TRBD1
V gene: TRBV6-5
clone size: .
J gene: TRBJ2-7

CDR3 DNA: TGTGCCAGCAGTTTGGGACTAGCGGGCACCGGGGAGCTGTTTTTT
CDR3 protein: CASSLGLAGTGELFF
D gene: TRBD2
V gene: TRBV11-2
clone size: once
J gene: TRBJ2-2

CDR3 DNA: TGTGCCAGCAGTATATGGACAGGGATTTCCTACGAGCAGTACTTC
CDR3 protein: CASSIWTGISYEQYF
D gene: TRBD1
V gene: TRBV27
clone size: .
J gene: TRBJ2-7

CDR3 DNA: TGCAGTGCCTTCAAGGGGCTAGCGGGAGTCGATGAGCAGTTCTTC
CDR3 protein: CSAFKGLAGVDEQFF
D gene: TRBD2
V gene: TRBV20-1
clone size: .
J gene: TRBJ2-1

CDR3 DNA: TGTGCCAGTAGTATAGTAGCGGGACTCTACAATGAGCAGTTCTTC
CDR3 protein: CASSIVAGLYNEQFF
D gene: TRBD2
V gene: TRBV19
clone size: .
J gene: TRBJ2-1

CDR3 DNA: TGCGCCAGCAGCTTGGAGGCTTTCAGTGTGAGCTCCTACGAGCAGTACTTC
CDR3 protein: CASSLEAFSVSSYEQYF
D gene: .
V gene: TRBV5-1
clone size: .
J gene: TRBJ2-7

CDR3 DNA: TGTGCCAGCAGCTTCGACAGCGCAACTAATGAAAAACTGTTTTTT
CDR3 protein: CASSFDSATNEKLFF
D gene: .
V gene: TRBV11-2
clone size: .
J gene: TRBJ1-4

CDR3 DNA: TGCAGCGTTCCCCCAGGACTCGTCGGGGGTGAGCAGTTCTTC
CDR3 protein: CSVPPGLVGGEQFF
D gene: .
V gene: TRBV29-1
clone size: .
J gene: TRBJ2-1

CDR3 DNA: TGTGCCAGCAGCTCGACAGGGTACACTGAAGCTTTCTTT
CDR3 protein: CASSSTGYTEAFF
D gene: TRBD1
V gene: TRBV11-3
clone size: .
J gene: TRBJ1-1

CDR3 DNA: TGCGCCAGCAGCCACGAGGAACAGGATACCTACGAGCAGTACTTC
CDR3 protein: CASSHEEQDTYEQYF
D gene: .
V gene: TRBV4-1
clone size: .
J gene: TRBJ2-7

CDR3 DNA: TGTGCCAGCAGCGTAGGGAGGACTAGCCGAGAGACCCAGTGCTTC
CDR3 protein: CASSVGRTSRETQCF
D gene: TRBD2
V gene: TRBV9
clone size: .
J gene: TRBJ2-5

CDR3 DNA: TGCGCCAGCAGCTTTCACGCCGGGGGAAAAAGGAACACTGAAGCTTTCTTT
CDR3 protein: CASSFHAGGKRNTEAFF
D gene: .
V gene: TRBV5-1
clone size: .
J gene: TRBJ1-1

CDR3 DNA: TGTGCCAGCAGAAACATCAATAGCTCCTACAATGAGCAGTTCTTC
CDR3 protein: CASRNINSSYNEQFF
D gene: .
V gene: TRBV27
clone size: .
J gene: TRBJ2-1

CDR3 DNA: TGTGCCAGCAGTGACCCCCCGCTCCTCGGATACGAGCAGTACTTC
CDR3 protein: CASSDPPLLGYEQYF
D gene: .
V gene: TRBV6-1
clone size: .
J gene: TRBJ2-7

CDR3 DNA: TGTGCCAGCAGCTTATTTCTGGGCATGAACACTGAAGCTTTCTTT
CDR3 protein: CASSLFLGMNTEAFF
D gene: .
V gene: TRBV11-2
clone size: .
J gene: TRBJ1-1

CDR3 DNA: TGTGCCTGGAGTGTAGGCGCAGTGAACACTGAAGCTTTCTTT
CDR3 protein: CAWSVGAVNTEAFF
D gene: .
V gene: TRBV30
clone size: .
J gene: TRBJ1-1

CDR3 DNA: TGTGCCAGCAGTTTAAAAGGCCCCGATTATAGCAATCAGCCCCAGCATTTT
CDR3 protein: CASSLKGPDYSNQPQHF
D gene: .
V gene: TRBV27
clone size: .
J gene: TRBJ1-5

CDR3 DNA: TGTGCCAGCAGCGACTCCAGGGCAGATACGCAGTATTTT
CDR3 protein: CASSDSRADTQYF
D gene: .
V gene: TRBV7-9
clone size: .
J gene: TRBJ2-3

CDR3 DNA: TGTGCCAGCAGTTTCTCTTTGGGTCTCGGGCTTGAAGCTTTCTTT
CDR3 protein: CASSFSLGLGLEAFF
D gene: .
V gene: TRBV27
clone size: once
J gene: TRBJ1-1

CDR3 DNA: TGTGCCAGCAGTTACTCGAGGGTGCAAACTAATGAAAAACTGTTTTTT
CDR3 protein: CASSYSRVQTNEKLFF
D gene: .
V gene: TRBV6-6
clone size: once
J gene: TRBJ1-4

CDR3 DNA: TGTGCCAGCAGCCAAGACAAGAAGCCCAACTATGGCTACACCTTC
CDR3 protein: CASSQDKKPNYGYTF
D gene: .
V gene: TRBV3-1
clone size: .
J gene: TRBJ1-2

CDR3 DNA: TGTGCCTGGAACCGACAGGGCTCTTACGAGCAGTACTTC
CDR3 protein: CAWNRQGSYEQYF
D gene: TRBD1
V gene: TRBV30
clone size: .
J gene: TRBJ2-7

CDR3 DNA: TGCGCCAGCAGGCCTGGACAGTCGGCCACTGAAGCTTTCTTT
CDR3 protein: CASRPGQSATEAFF
D gene: .
V gene: TRBV5-1
clone size: .
J gene: TRBJ1-1

CDR3 DNA: TGTGCCAGCTCACCAGTGACATATGGGGAAAAACTGTTTTTT
CDR3 protein: CASSPVTYGEKLFF
D gene: .
V gene: TRBV18
clone size: .
J gene: TRBJ1-4

CDR3 DNA: TGTGCCAGCAGCTCGGGACAGTCATTAGTAAATGAAAAACTGTTTTTT
CDR3 protein: CASSSGQSLVNEKLFF
D gene: TRBD1
V gene: TRBV11-2
clone size: .
J gene: TRBJ1-4

CDR3 DNA: TGCAGCGTTGAAGATCCCGGGCAGCCCTCTGACTATGGCTACACCTTC
CDR3 protein: CSVEDPGQPSDYGYTF
D gene: .
V gene: TRBV29-1
clone size: .
J gene: TRBJ1-2

CDR3 DNA: TGCGCCAGCAGCCGGATCACCGGGACAGGGCGATCCAATGAGCAGTTCTTC
CDR3 protein: CASSRITGTGRSNEQFF
D gene: TRBD1
V gene: TRBV4-3
clone size: once
J gene: TRBJ2-1

CDR3 DNA: TGTGCCATCAGCCGACAGGGTAACTTTGGAAACACCATATATTTT
CDR3 protein: CAISRQGNFGNTIYF
D gene: TRBD1
V gene: TRBV10-3
clone size: .
J gene: TRBJ1-3

CDR3 DNA: TGTGCCAGCAGCTTCGAGGACCTCTACGAGCAGTACTTC
CDR3 protein: CASSFEDLYEQYF
D gene: .
V gene: TRBV7-9
clone size: .
J gene: TRBJ2-7

CDR3 DNA: TGTGCCTGGAGTGCCTTAGGAGATCAGCCCCAGCATTTT
CDR3 protein: CAWSALGDQPQHF
D gene: .
V gene: TRBV30
clone size: .
J gene: TRBJ1-5

CDR3 DNA: TGTGCCAGCAGACAGGGGAGTACCTACGAGCAGTACTTC
CDR3 protein: CASRQGSTYEQYF
D gene: TRBD1
V gene: TRBV7-9
clone size: .
J gene: TRBJ2-7

CDR3 DNA: TGTGCCACCAGCAAACTACTAGTGGTTGGCACAGATACGCAGTATTTT
CDR3 protein: CATSKLLVVGTDTQYF
D gene: .
V gene: TRBV15
clone size: .
J gene: TRBJ2-3

CDR3 DNA: TGTGCCTGGAGTTCGTCAGGGGGGGACGAGCAGTACTTC
CDR3 protein: CAWSSSGGDEQYF
D gene: .
V gene: TRBV30
clone size: once
J gene: TRBJ2-7

CDR3 DNA: TGTGCCAGCAGTTTTTTGTCAGGGAGTTTCCCTTTTGAAGCTTTCTTT
CDR3 protein: CASSFLSGSFPFEAFF
D gene: .
V gene: TRBV28
clone size: .
J gene: TRBJ1-1

CDR3 DNA: TGTGCCAGTAGTATCGGAGGGCCGAACTATGGCTACACCTTC
CDR3 protein: CASSIGGPNYGYTF
D gene: .
V gene: TRBV19
clone size: few
J gene: TRBJ1-2